Listed below are T cell receptor beta chains from one sample, sequenced in a study of T cell responses to AZD1222 COVID-19 vaccine. Sequencing was performed with immunoSEQ multiplex PCR; in TCRdb, only in-frame clones are kept and a portion is missing. The sample comprises 99,000 or so clones, approximately 89% of which are singletons, and less than 4% rests with the top ten. The source material was peripheral blood, sampled 28 days after the second dose of the MenACWY control vaccine. These TCRs come from an adult who received the MenACWY meningococcal vaccine as a control. Both conserved end residues are part of each CDR3. A D gene is named only where the DNA matches it firmly. The size entry is marked missing in some rows and otherwise reads once, few, many or a size class.

clone_size: NA; v_call: TRBV24-1; d_call: TRBD2; j_call: TRBJ2-1; cdr3_aa: CATSDLGRGGHNEQFF; cdr3_nt: TGTGCCACCAGTGATTTGGGGCGGGGGGGCCACAATGAGCAGTTCTTC
clone_size: NA; v_call: TRBV6-2/TRBV6-3; d_call: TRBD1; j_call: TRBJ2-3; cdr3_aa: CASSLHGTGADTQYF; cdr3_nt: TGTGCCAGCAGCCTTCACGGGACAGGGGCCGATACGCAGTATTTT
clone_size: NA; v_call: TRBV4-2; d_call: NA; j_call: TRBJ1-3; cdr3_aa: CASSQVLGTYSGNTIYF; cdr3_nt: TGTGCCAGCAGCCAAGTACTGGGAACCTACTCTGGAAACACCATATATTTT
clone_size: NA; v_call: TRBV7-9; d_call: NA; j_call: TRBJ1-2; cdr3_aa: CASIPSGANYGYTF; cdr3_nt: TGTGCCAGCATTCCATCCGGGGCTAACTATGGCTACACCTTC
clone_size: NA; v_call: TRBV27; d_call: NA; j_call: TRBJ1-3; cdr3_aa: CASSSGGQGNTIYF; cdr3_nt: TGTGCCAGCAGTTCGGGAGGGCAGGGGAACACCATATATTTT
clone_size: NA; v_call: TRBV4-2; d_call: NA; j_call: TRBJ1-2; cdr3_aa: CASSRPEGGPGKADGYTF; cdr3_nt: TGTGCCAGCAGCCGCCCGGAGGGCGGCCCAGGAAAGGCAGATGGCTACACCTTC
clone_size: NA; v_call: TRBV2; d_call: NA; j_call: TRBJ2-7; cdr3_aa: CASTENRASYEQYF; cdr3_nt: TGTGCCAGCACCGAAAACAGGGCAAGCTACGAGCAGTACTTC
clone_size: NA; v_call: TRBV6-5; d_call: NA; j_call: TRBJ1-3; cdr3_aa: CASWAWGNTIYF; cdr3_nt: TGTGCCAGCTGGGCTTGGGGAAACACCATATATTTT
clone_size: NA; v_call: TRBV3-1/TRBV3-2; d_call: NA; j_call: TRBJ1-1; cdr3_aa: CASSQGALETEAFF; cdr3_nt: TGTGCCAGCAGCCAGGGGGCGCTAGAGACTGAAGCTTTCTTT
clone_size: NA; v_call: TRBV28; d_call: NA; j_call: TRBJ2-7; cdr3_aa: CATLQSRNVEQYF; cdr3_nt: TGTGCCACCCTTCAGTCCCGGAATGTCGAGCAGTACTTC
clone_size: NA; v_call: TRBV5-1; d_call: TRBD1; j_call: TRBJ2-5; cdr3_aa: CASSLGGTGGTQYF; cdr3_nt: TGCGCCAGCAGCTTGGGCGGGACAGGGGGAACCCAGTACTTC
clone_size: NA; v_call: TRBV3-1/TRBV3-2; d_call: NA; j_call: TRBJ1-2; cdr3_aa: CASSRDRDYGYTF; cdr3_nt: TGTGCCAGCAGCCGGGACCGAGACTATGGCTACACCTTC
clone_size: NA; v_call: TRBV5-8; d_call: TRBD1; j_call: TRBJ1-1; cdr3_aa: CASSFLHGTGSLTEAFF; cdr3_nt: TGTGCCAGCAGCTTCCTACATGGGACAGGGTCACTCACTGAAGCTTTCTTT
clone_size: NA; v_call: TRBV5-1; d_call: TRBD1; j_call: TRBJ2-7; cdr3_aa: CASSLDNPGQGQYF; cdr3_nt: TGCGCCAGCAGCTTGGACAACCCGGGACAGGGGCAGTACTTC
clone_size: NA; v_call: TRBV7-8; d_call: NA; j_call: TRBJ1-5; cdr3_aa: CASSLANGGDQPQHF; cdr3_nt: TGTGCCAGCAGCTTAGCGAACGGGGGGGATCAGCCCCAGCATTTT
clone_size: once; v_call: TRBV7-9; d_call: NA; j_call: TRBJ2-7; cdr3_aa: CASSPEGGRRQGNYEQYF; cdr3_nt: TGTGCCAGCAGCCCTGAGGGAGGGCGCAGACAGGGCAACTACGAGCAGTACTTC
clone_size: NA; v_call: TRBV18; d_call: NA; j_call: TRBJ1-1; cdr3_aa: CASSPRTELNTEAFF; cdr3_nt: TGTGCCAGCTCACCCCGGACAGAGCTGAACACTGAAGCTTTCTTT
clone_size: NA; v_call: TRBV9; d_call: NA; j_call: TRBJ1-6; cdr3_aa: CASSVDAGPEVNSPLHF; cdr3_nt: TGTGCCAGCAGCGTAGATGCAGGGCCCGAAGTTAATTCACCCCTCCACTTT
clone_size: NA; v_call: TRBV5-1; d_call: TRBD2; j_call: TRBJ2-1; cdr3_aa: CASFTETSGYNEQFF; cdr3_nt: TGCGCCAGCTTCACTGAGACTAGCGGATACAATGAGCAGTTCTTC
clone_size: NA; v_call: TRBV5-1; d_call: NA; j_call: TRBJ1-1; cdr3_aa: CASTTGTVGRDTEAFF; cdr3_nt: TGCGCCAGCACCACCGGGACGGTGGGCCGTGACACTGAAGCTTTCTTT
clone_size: NA; v_call: TRBV7-2; d_call: TRBD1; j_call: TRBJ1-6; cdr3_aa: CASRRGQGFSPLHF; cdr3_nt: TGTGCCAGCAGACGGGGACAGGGTTTCTCACCCCTCCACTTT
clone_size: NA; v_call: TRBV7-3; d_call: TRBD1; j_call: TRBJ1-1; cdr3_aa: CASKHRGTNTEAFF; cdr3_nt: TGTGCCAGCAAACACAGGGGGACGAACACTGAAGCTTTCTTT
clone_size: NA; v_call: TRBV12-3/TRBV12-4; d_call: NA; j_call: TRBJ1-1; cdr3_aa: CASSFSENTEAFF; cdr3_nt: TGTGCCAGCAGTTTTTCAGAGAACACTGAAGCTTTCTTT
clone_size: NA; v_call: TRBV15; d_call: NA; j_call: TRBJ2-7; cdr3_aa: CATSRQSWGEAYEQYF; cdr3_nt: TGTGCCACCAGCAGACAGTCATGGGGAGAAGCCTACGAGCAGTACTTC
clone_size: NA; v_call: TRBV18; d_call: NA; j_call: TRBJ2-2; cdr3_aa: CASSDWRQTMPNTGELFF; cdr3_nt: TGTGCCAGCTCAGATTGGAGACAAACCATGCCGAACACCGGGGAGCTGTTTTTT
clone_size: NA; v_call: TRBV5-1; d_call: NA; j_call: TRBJ2-5; cdr3_aa: CASSFSEETQYF; cdr3_nt: TGCGCCAGCAGCTTTTCAGAAGAGACCCAGTACTTC
clone_size: NA; v_call: TRBV7-3; d_call: NA; j_call: TRBJ2-2; cdr3_aa: CASSPGMGGELFF; cdr3_nt: TGTGCCAGCAGCCCCGGGATGGGCGGGGAGCTGTTTTTT
clone_size: NA; v_call: TRBV7-9; d_call: TRBD1; j_call: TRBJ1-2; cdr3_aa: CASHGPDDRALGYGYTF; cdr3_nt: TGTGCCAGCCACGGCCCGGACGACAGGGCGCTGGGCTATGGCTACACCTTC
clone_size: NA; v_call: TRBV15; d_call: TRBD1; j_call: TRBJ2-2; cdr3_aa: CATSRGDRGATGELFF; cdr3_nt: TGTGCCACCAGCAGGGGAGACAGGGGTGCCACCGGGGAGCTGTTTTTT
clone_size: NA; v_call: TRBV5-1; d_call: NA; j_call: TRBJ1-4; cdr3_aa: CASSSVRTERGRKLFF; cdr3_nt: TGCGCCAGCAGCTCGGTACGGACAGAGAGGGGCAGAAAACTGTTTTTT
clone_size: NA; v_call: TRBV5-1; d_call: NA; j_call: TRBJ1-2; cdr3_aa: CASSPGHINYGYTF; cdr3_nt: TGCGCCAGCAGCCCCGGACATATTAACTATGGCTACACCTTC
clone_size: NA; v_call: TRBV28; d_call: NA; j_call: TRBJ1-2; cdr3_aa: CASSLGGGRYGYTF; cdr3_nt: TGTGCCAGCAGTTTAGGAGGTGGGAGGTATGGCTACACCTTC
clone_size: once; v_call: TRBV11-2; d_call: NA; j_call: TRBJ1-5; cdr3_aa: CASSLTDSNQPQHF; cdr3_nt: TGTGCCAGCAGCTTGACAGACAGCAATCAGCCCCAGCATTTT
clone_size: NA; v_call: TRBV29-1; d_call: NA; j_call: TRBJ1-2; cdr3_aa: CSVNREASLLF; cdr3_nt: TGCAGCGTTAACAGGGAGGCTAGCCTTCTCTTC
clone_size: NA; v_call: TRBV19; d_call: NA; j_call: TRBJ2-4; cdr3_aa: CASSLGIAKNIQYF; cdr3_nt: TGTGCCAGTAGTCTCGGTATAGCCAAAAACATTCAGTACTTC
clone_size: once; v_call: TRBV7-9; d_call: NA; j_call: TRBJ2-7; cdr3_aa: CASSLPDVEEQYF; cdr3_nt: TGTGCCAGCAGCTTACCGGACGTAGAGGAGCAGTACTTC
clone_size: NA; v_call: TRBV28; d_call: NA; j_call: TRBJ1-6; cdr3_aa: CASSLPETGPRGYLHF; cdr3_nt: TGTGCCAGCAGTTTACCCGAGACAGGTCCAAGGGGTTATCTCCACTTT
clone_size: NA; v_call: TRBV29-1; d_call: NA; j_call: TRBJ2-3; cdr3_aa: CSVEGLGANTQYF; cdr3_nt: TGCAGCGTTGAAGGCCTAGGAGCGAATACGCAGTATTTT
clone_size: NA; v_call: TRBV5-5; d_call: TRBD2; j_call: TRBJ2-7; cdr3_aa: CASSLGTSGDGYEQYF; cdr3_nt: TGTGCCAGCAGCTTGGGGACTAGCGGGGACGGCTACGAGCAGTACTTC
clone_size: NA; v_call: TRBV7-8; d_call: TRBD1; j_call: TRBJ2-7; cdr3_aa: CASSLTYRGRTYEQYF; cdr3_nt: TGTGCCAGCAGCCTGACATACAGGGGGCGTACTTACGAGCAGTACTTC
clone_size: NA; v_call: TRBV18; d_call: NA; j_call: TRBJ1-1; cdr3_aa: CASSASSEMNTEAFF; cdr3_nt: TGTGCCAGCTCAGCGAGCAGTGAGATGAACACTGAAGCTTTCTTT
clone_size: NA; v_call: TRBV10-1; d_call: NA; j_call: TRBJ2-3; cdr3_aa: CASSDGLLGAMNTQYF; cdr3_nt: TGCGCCAGCAGTGATGGTCTGCTAGGGGCTATGAATACGCAGTATTTT
clone_size: once; v_call: TRBV7-9; d_call: NA; j_call: TRBJ1-1; cdr3_aa: CASSLEAPTAWSF; cdr3_nt: TGTGCCAGCAGCTTAGAAGCCCCCACGGCCTGGTCCTTT
clone_size: NA; v_call: TRBV6-2/TRBV6-3; d_call: NA; j_call: TRBJ1-4; cdr3_aa: CASSLTAPTFAEKLFF; cdr3_nt: TGTGCCAGCAGTCTGACAGCCCCGACCTTTGCTGAAAAACTGTTTTTT
clone_size: few; v_call: TRBV6-2/TRBV6-3; d_call: NA; j_call: TRBJ1-2; cdr3_aa: CASSYRGHGYTF; cdr3_nt: TGTGCCAGCAGTTACAGGGGACATGGCTACACCTTC
clone_size: NA; v_call: TRBV7-2; d_call: TRBD2; j_call: TRBJ2-2; cdr3_aa: CASSSSGGLTGELFF; cdr3_nt: TGTGCCAGCAGCTCTAGCGGGGGTCTGACCGGGGAGCTGTTTTTT
clone_size: NA; v_call: TRBV9; d_call: NA; j_call: TRBJ2-1; cdr3_aa: CASSVEMWAYNEQFF; cdr3_nt: TGTGCCAGCAGCGTAGAGATGTGGGCCTACAATGAGCAGTTCTTC
clone_size: NA; v_call: TRBV28; d_call: NA; j_call: TRBJ1-5; cdr3_aa: CASGGGENQPQHF; cdr3_nt: TGTGCCAGCGGCGGGGGCGAAAATCAGCCCCAGCATTTT
clone_size: NA; v_call: TRBV5-1; d_call: TRBD1; j_call: TRBJ1-2; cdr3_aa: CASSAGQGPGYTF; cdr3_nt: TGCGCCAGCAGCGCCGGACAGGGGCCCGGCTACACCTTC
clone_size: NA; v_call: TRBV6-5; d_call: NA; j_call: TRBJ2-7; cdr3_aa: CASSHSLSYEQYF; cdr3_nt: TGTGCCAGCAGCCACAGCCTCTCCTACGAGCAGTACTTC
clone_size: NA; v_call: TRBV11-2; d_call: NA; j_call: TRBJ1-6; cdr3_aa: CASSSLQGPNYNSPLHF; cdr3_nt: TGTGCCAGCAGCTCCCTCCAGGGTCCCAACTATAATTCACCCCTCCACTTT
clone_size: NA; v_call: TRBV10-3; d_call: TRBD1; j_call: TRBJ2-3; cdr3_aa: CAISDPRTGGTDTQYF; cdr3_nt: TGTGCCATCAGTGATCCCCGGACAGGGGGAACAGATACGCAGTATTTT